Shown below are 11 T cell receptor beta chains from a single sample sequenced in a study of PD-1 blockade in classical Hodgkin lymphoma. Relapses following autologous stem cell transplantation were seen in all patients, with brentuximab vedotin exposure varying. The assay was immunoSEQ multiplex PCR, and TCRdb's table has in-frame clones only and misses some. This sample has some 150,000 clones; less than 80% occur once, and the top ten carry about 9%. Sequencing was performed on peripheral blood mononuclear cells (PBMCs), taken before the second cycle of nivolumab. These receptors were obtained from a human donor with classical Hodgkin lymphoma.

There are a few counts of this clone. This sequence joins TRBV6-5 and TRBJ2-3; D might be TRBD2 (6 bases). Trimming took off 0 bases at V and 5 bases at J, with 12 bases between the two ends. CDR1 and CDR2 from the germline V gene are MNHEY and SVGAGI. There are 15 residues in the CDR3. In DNA form, the CDR3 reads TGTGCCAGCAGTTACTCAGGGCAGGGAGGAGATACGCAGTATTTT. Translation: CASSYSGQGGDTQYF.

This clone qualifies as medium-sized (0.01 to 0.1%). Different DNA sequences within this sample yield the same CDR3. The V and J genes are TRBV4-2 and TRBJ1-5; D not resolved. The CDR3 consists of 15 residues. Trimming removed 0 bases from V and 0 bases from J, with 6 bases in between. Per the germline V gene, CDR1 is LGHNA and CDR2 is YNFKEQ. The chain's CDR3 is CASSQDRGSNQPQHF. CDR3 DNA: TGTGCCAGCAGCCAAGATCGGGGTAGCAATCAGCCCCAGCATTTT.

Remarks on this clone: Distinct nucleotide sequences in the sample also encode this CDR3. V and J are TRBV29-1 and TRBJ1-5; TRBD1 agrees at 7 bases. This CDR3 has 13 residues. V lost 3 bases to trimming and J lost 1 base; unmatched junction nucleotides: 0. CDR1 and CDR2 from the germline V gene are SQVTM and ANQGSEA. CDR3 DNA: TGCAGCGTTGAGACAGGGAGCAATCAGCCCCAGCATTTT. This encodes CSVETGSNQPQHF. The full variable domain, with the rest looked up from reference TRBV29-1 and TRBJ1-5, is SAVISQKPSRDICQRGTSLTIQCQVDSQVTMMFWYRQQPGQSLTLIATANQGSEATYESGFVIDKFPISRPNLTFSTLTVSNMSPEDSSIYLCSVETGSNQPQHFGDGTRLSIL.

The rearrangement joins TRBV5-1 to TRBJ1-5, with 7 bases fitting TRBD1. The V gene end was trimmed by 1 base and the J gene end by 1 base; junction bases not matched to a gene: 2. The CDR3 has 15 amino acids. CDR1 SGHRS and CDR2 YFSETQ come from the germline V gene. The CDR3 loop reads CASSLIGGSNQPQHF. The CDR3 bases are TGCGCCAGCAGCTTGATAGGGGGCAGCAATCAGCCCCAGCATTTT. Full variable domain (outside the CDR3, taken from reference TRBV5-1 and TRBJ1-5): KAGVTQTPRYLIKTRGQQVTLSCSPISGHRSVSWYQQTPGQGLQFLFEYFSETQRNKGNFPGRFSGRQFSNSRSEMNVSTLELGDSALYLCASSLIGGSNQPQHFGDGTRLSIL.

The gene calls are TRBV7-3 and TRBJ2-1; 9 nucleotides line up with TRBD2. The germline V gene has CDR1 SGHTA and CDR2 FQGTGA. V gave up 1 base and J gave up 4 bases; unmatched junction bases: 2. There are 15 residues in the CDR3. The DNA of the CDR3 is TGTGCCAGCAGCTTAATAGCGGGGGAGTACAATGAGCAGTTCTTC. It translates to CASSLIAGEYNEQFF.

This clone is a singleton in its sample. The V call is TRBV6-5, the J call TRBJ1-1; 9 nucleotides agree with TRBD1. The CDR3 totals 14 residues. Trimming cost V 0 bases and J 10 bases; bases outside gene matches: 6. CDR1 and CDR2 from the germline V gene are MNHEY and SVGAGI. As DNA, the CDR3 is TGTGCCAGCAGTTACTCGTGGACAGGGGAGGGAGCTTTCTTT. Amino acids: CASSYSWTGEGAFF.

This chain connects TRBV7-2 to TRBJ2-1, with D perhaps TRBD1 or TRBD2 (5 bases each). V lost 1 base to trimming and J lost 0 bases, with 7 bases between them. Germline CDR1 is SGHTA and CDR2 is FQGNSA. CDR3 length: 15 amino acids. In nucleotides, the CDR3 is TGTGCCAGCAGCTTAGTAGGGACCTCCTACAATGAGCAGTTCTTC. Protein: CASSLVGTSYNEQFF.

The rearrangement joins TRBV27 to TRBJ2-7; tentatively, D is TRBD1 (6 bases). CDR1 is MNHEY, CDR2 SMNVEV, per germline (reference sequence). Trimming pared 5 bases from V and 2 bases from J, leaving 10 bases between. The CDR3 is made up of 13 amino acids. CDR3 sequence: CASSPRTAYEQYF. The CDR3 bases are TGTGCCAGCAGTCCCAGGACAGCCTACGAGCAGTACTTC.

The chain recombines TRBV9 with TRBJ2-5, with D uncertain. The CDR3 is 15 residues long. Trimming pared 0 bases from V and 3 bases from J, leaving 12 bases between. Germline CDR1 SGDLS, CDR2 YYNGEE. CDR3 in DNA: TGTGCCAGCAGCGTAGATCTTTCAGCTGAAGAGACCCAGTACTTC. Protein product: CASSVDLSAEETQYF.

The genes are TRBV2 and TRBJ1-5; D is undetermined. Germline V lookup: CDR1 SNHLY, CDR2 FYNNEI. The V gene lost 1 base and the J gene lost 6 bases, with 13 bases spanning the gap. The CDR3 is made up of 15 amino acids. The CDR3 nucleotides are TGTGCCAGCAGTGAAGAAACAGTCTGGGCTCAGCCCCAGCATTTT. This encodes CASSEETVWAQPQHF.

The chain couples TRBV27 to TRBJ2-7, with D maybe TRBD2 (5 bases). V was shortened by 6 bases and J by 2 bases, with 17 bases between the two germline ends. This CDR3 region has 15 residues. The germline V gene has CDR1 MNHEY and CDR2 SMNVEV (reference sequence). CDR3 region: CASRRVSYRAYEQYF. The CDR3, as DNA: TGTGCCAGCAGGAGGGTCTCCTATAGGGCCTACGAGCAGTACTTC.